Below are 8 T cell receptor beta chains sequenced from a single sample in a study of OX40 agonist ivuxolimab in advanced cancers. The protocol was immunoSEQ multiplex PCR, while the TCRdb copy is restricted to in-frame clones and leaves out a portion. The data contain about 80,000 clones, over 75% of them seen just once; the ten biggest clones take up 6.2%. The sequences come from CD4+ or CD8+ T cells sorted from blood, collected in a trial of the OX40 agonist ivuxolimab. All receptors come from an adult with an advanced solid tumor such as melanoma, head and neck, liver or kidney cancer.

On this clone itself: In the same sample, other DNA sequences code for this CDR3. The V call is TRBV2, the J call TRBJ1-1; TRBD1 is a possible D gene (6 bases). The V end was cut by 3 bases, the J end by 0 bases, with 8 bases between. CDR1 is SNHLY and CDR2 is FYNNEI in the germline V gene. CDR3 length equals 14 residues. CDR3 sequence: CASSEAGVNTEAFF. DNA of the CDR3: TGTGCCAGCAGTGAGGCAGGGGTGAACACTGAAGCTTTCTTT.

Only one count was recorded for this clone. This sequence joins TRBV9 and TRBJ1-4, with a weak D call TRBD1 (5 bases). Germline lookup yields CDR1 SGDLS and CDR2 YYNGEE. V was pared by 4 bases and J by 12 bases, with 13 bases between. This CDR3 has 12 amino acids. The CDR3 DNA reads TGTGCCAGCAGCCTTACGTCGGGACAACTGTTTTTT. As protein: CASSLTSGQLFF.

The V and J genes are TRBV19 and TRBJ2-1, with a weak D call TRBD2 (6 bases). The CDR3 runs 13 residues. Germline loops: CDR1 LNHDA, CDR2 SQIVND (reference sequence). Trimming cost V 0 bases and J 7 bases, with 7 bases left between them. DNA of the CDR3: TGTGCCAGTAGTATAGAGCGGGGAAATGAGCAGTTCTTC. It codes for CASSIERGNEQFF.

The CDR3 region is CASSGQGIGAFF. In DNA, the CDR3 is TGTGCCAGCAGCGGACAGGGAATAGGAGCTTTCTTT. The chain carries TRBV28 and TRBJ1-1; 8 bases map to TRBD1. CDR1 is MDHEN, CDR2 SYDVKM, per germline. The CDR3 spans 12 residues. The ends lost 6 bases at V and 10 bases at J; junction bases unmatched: 7.

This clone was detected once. Here the CDR3 reads CASSLGTGFTDTQYF. CDR3 sequence (DNA): TGTGCCAGCAGCTTAGGGACAGGGTTCACAGATACGCAGTATTTT. The chain links TRBV11-3 to TRBJ2-3, with 8 bases identical to TRBD1. The trim removed 1 base at V and 2 bases at J, leaving 2 bases unmatched. CDR1 SGHNT and CDR2 YENEEA come from the germline V gene. The CDR3 contains 15 residues.

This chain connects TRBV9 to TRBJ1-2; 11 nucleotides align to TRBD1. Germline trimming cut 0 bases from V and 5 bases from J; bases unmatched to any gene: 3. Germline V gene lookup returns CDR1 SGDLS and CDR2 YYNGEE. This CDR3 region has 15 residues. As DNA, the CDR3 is TGTGCCAGCAGCGTAGGGACAGGGGGCTCGTATGGCTACACCTTC. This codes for CASSVGTGGSYGYTF.

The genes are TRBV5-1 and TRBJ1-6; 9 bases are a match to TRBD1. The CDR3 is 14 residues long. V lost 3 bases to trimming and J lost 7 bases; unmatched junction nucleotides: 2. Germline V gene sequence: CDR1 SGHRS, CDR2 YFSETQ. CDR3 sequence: CASSSGQGNSPLHF. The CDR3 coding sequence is TGCGCCAGCAGCTCCGGACAGGGGAATTCACCCCTCCACTTT.

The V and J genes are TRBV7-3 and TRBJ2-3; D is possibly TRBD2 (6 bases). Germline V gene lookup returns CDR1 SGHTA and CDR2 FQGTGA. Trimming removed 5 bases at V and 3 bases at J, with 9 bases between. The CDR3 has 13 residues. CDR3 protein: CASSVRGTDTQYF. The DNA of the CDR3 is TGTGCCAGCAGCGTCCGGGGGACAGATACGCAGTATTTT. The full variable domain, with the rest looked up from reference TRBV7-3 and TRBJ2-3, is GAGVSQTPSNKVTEKGKYVELRCDPISGHTALYWYRQSLGQGPEFLIYFQGTGAADDSGLPNDRFFAVRPEGSVSTLKIQRTERGDSAVYLCASSVRGTDTQYFGPGTRLTVL.